The entry below gives a single T cell receptor (beta chain) sequence along with its context. Its antigen remains unknown. These data originate in a study of fetal regulatory T cell absence and autoimmunity. The wider study: The IPEX patients lacked clinical diabetes but had exocrine pancreas autoimmunity. General observations from the study: Broadly similar TRB gene family usage was seen in pancreas and cord blood.

This CDR3 is 14 amino acids long. With V trimmed by 6 bases and J by 1 base, 0 bases remained unmatched. Germline V CDR1 and CDR2: WSHSY, SAAADI. TCRdb's table, derived via immunoSEQ multiplex PCR, lists solely in-frame clones and lacks some. The table records about 95,000 clones, approximately 75% of them present only once. The chain is built from TRBV10-2 and TRBJ2-3; TRBD2 matches 11 bases. The sample was pancreas tissue. This clonotype originated in a male donor with IPEX syndrome. The CDR3, as DNA: TGCGCCAGCAGACTAGCGGGGGGCACAGATACGCAGTATTTT. Encoded protein: CASRLAGGTDTQYF.